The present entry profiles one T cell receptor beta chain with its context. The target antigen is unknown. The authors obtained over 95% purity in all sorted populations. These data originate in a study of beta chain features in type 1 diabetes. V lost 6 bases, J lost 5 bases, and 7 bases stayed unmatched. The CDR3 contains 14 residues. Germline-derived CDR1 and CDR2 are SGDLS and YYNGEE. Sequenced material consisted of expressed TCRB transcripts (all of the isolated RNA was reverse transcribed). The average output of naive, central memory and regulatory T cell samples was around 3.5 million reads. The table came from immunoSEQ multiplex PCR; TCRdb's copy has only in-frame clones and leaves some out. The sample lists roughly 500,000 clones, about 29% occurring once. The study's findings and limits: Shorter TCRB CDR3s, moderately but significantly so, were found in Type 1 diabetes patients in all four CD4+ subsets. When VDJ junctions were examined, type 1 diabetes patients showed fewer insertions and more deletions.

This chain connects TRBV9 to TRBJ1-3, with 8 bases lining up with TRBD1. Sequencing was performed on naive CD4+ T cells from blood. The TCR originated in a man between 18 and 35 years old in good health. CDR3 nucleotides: TGTGCCAGCACCCCGGACAGGGACAGAAACACCATATATTTT. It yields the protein CASTPDRDRNTIYF.